The rows below give T cell receptor beta chains drawn from one sample of a study of T cell responses to AZD1222 COVID-19 vaccine. Method: immunoSEQ multiplex PCR; TCRdb's copy keeps in-frame clones and lacks some. Of roughly 180,000 clones in the sample, 90% to 95% are singletons; the top ten hold 9.2%. The starting material was peripheral blood, obtained on day 0 of AZD1222 vaccination. The receptors come from an adult in good health. Both conserved end residues are part of each CDR3. D genes are given only for firm matches. Clone size appears in some rows only: once, few, many, or a class for an expanded clone.

length,size,D,V,J,DNA,CDR3
17,once,NA,TRBV7-8,TRBJ2-1,TGTGCCAGCAGCCCTCAGGGTTCCTTGTCCTTAGGAGATGAGCAGTTCTTC,CASSPQGSLSLGDEQFF
12,NA,TRBD1,TRBV29-1,TRBJ1-1,TGCAGCGGACGACAGGGGAACCCTGAAGCTTTCTTT,CSGRQGNPEAFF
13,NA,NA,TRBV7-9,TRBJ1-2,TGTGCCAGCAGCTTAGGAACGGGCTATGGCTACACCTTC,CASSLGTGYGYTF
16,NA,TRBD1,TRBV7-6,TRBJ2-1,TGTGCCAGCAGCGGGACAGATACGCGCGGGTACAATGAGCAGTTCTTC,CASSGTDTRGYNEQFF
16,NA,TRBD2,TRBV27,TRBJ2-2,TGTGCCAGCAGTCCACCGGGACTAGCGCTCACCGGGGAGCTGTTTTTT,CASSPPGLALTGELFF
14,NA,TRBD2,TRBV3-1/TRBV3-2,TRBJ2-5,TGTGCCAGCAGCAGACTAGCGGAACAAGAGACCCAGTACTTC,CASSRLAEQETQYF
12,NA,NA,TRBV6-2/TRBV6-3,TRBJ2-1,TGTGCCAGCAGTTACATTAGAGATGAGCAGTTCTTC,CASSYIRDEQFF
15,NA,NA,TRBV7-8,TRBJ2-6,TGTGCCAGCAGCTTGTTGGGCGGCGGGGCCAACGTCCTGACTTTC,CASSLLGGGANVLTF
19,NA,TRBD2,TRBV11-2,TRBJ2-3,TGTGCCAGCAGCCCCCCCGCGGGACTAGCTTCGAGCTTCACAGATACGCAGTATTTT,CASSPPAGLASSFTDTQYF
15,NA,TRBD1,TRBV24-1,TRBJ1-4,TGTGCCACCAGTGATCCCCGGGACAGGGTCGAAAAACTGTTTTTT,CATSDPRDRVEKLFF
14,NA,TRBD1,TRBV7-9,TRBJ1-1,TGTGCCAGCAGCACACAGGGGGGAGGAACTGAAGCTTTCTTT,CASSTQGGGTEAFF
16,NA,NA,TRBV9,TRBJ2-1,TGTGCCAGCAGCGTAGAGGGCGGCGGACCCTACAATGAGCAGTTCTTC,CASSVEGGGPYNEQFF
13,NA,NA,TRBV12-3/TRBV12-4,TRBJ1-3,TGTGCCAGCACTTTTGGCTCTGGAAACACCATATATTTT,CASTFGSGNTIYF
13,NA,TRBD1,TRBV10-3,TRBJ1-2,TGTGCCATCACCGGGACAGCGGATTATGGCTACACCTTC,CAITGTADYGYTF
13,once,NA,TRBV9,TRBJ1-2,TGTGCCAGCAGCGTAACTCACAGCTATGGCTACACCTTC,CASSVTHSYGYTF
13,NA,NA,TRBV28,TRBJ2-7,TGTGCCAGCAGGGGGGACCCTTCCTACGAGCAGTACTTC,CASRGDPSYEQYF
14,NA,NA,TRBV5-4,TRBJ2-7,TGTGCCAGCAGCTTCCTTCTGGGTGGCTACGAGCAGTACTTC,CASSFLLGGYEQYF
14,NA,TRBD1,TRBV5-1,TRBJ2-1,TGCGCCAGCAGCTCCGGGCAACAGGGGAATGAGCAGTTCTTC,CASSSGQQGNEQFF
15,NA,NA,TRBV5-1,TRBJ2-3,TGCGCCAGCAGCTTGTGGGAGCCCGGAACAGATACGCAGTATTTT,CASSLWEPGTDTQYF
15,NA,TRBD2,TRBV11-2,TRBJ2-1,TGTGCCAGCTCCACCGGGACTAGCTCCTACAATGAGCAGTTCTTC,CASSTGTSSYNEQFF
21,NA,TRBD1,TRBV19,TRBJ2-1,TGTGCCAGTAGTATAGAATCGCCAGGGACAGGAGTTACAAAGTTCAACAATGAGCAGTTCTTC,CASSIESPGTGVTKFNNEQFF
16,NA,NA,TRBV5-5,TRBJ2-3,TGTGCCAGCAGCTTGTTGGCTGGCGGCAGACCAGATACGCAGTATTTT,CASSLLAGGRPDTQYF
14,NA,NA,TRBV5-8,TRBJ2-7,TGTGCCAGCAGCCTGGGACATCGAAGCTACGAGCAGTACTTC,CASSLGHRSYEQYF
16,NA,NA,TRBV28,TRBJ1-2,TGTGCCAGCAGACCAAGCTCCCTACTTACTACCTATGGCTACACCTTC,CASRPSSLLTTYGYTF
18,once,TRBD2,TRBV5-1,TRBJ2-3,TGCGCCAGCAGCCCGGAGCGGGAGGGCCGGGCTAGCACAGATACGCAGTATTTT,CASSPEREGRASTDTQYF
15,NA,NA,TRBV9,TRBJ1-2,TGTGCCAGCAGCGTAGGAGTGCAGCCGGTGATGGGCTACACCTTC,CASSVGVQPVMGYTF
14,NA,NA,TRBV27,TRBJ1-4,TGTGCCAGCAGTTTATTTACAACTAATGAAAAACTGTTTTTT,CASSLFTTNEKLFF
12,NA,TRBD2,TRBV14,TRBJ2-2,TGTGCCAGCAGCCAAGACCCAGGGAGGGTGTTTTTT,CASSQDPGRVFF
13,NA,NA,TRBV15,TRBJ2-7,TGTGCCACCAGGGCGGGAATCGGCTACGAGCAGTACTTC,CATRAGIGYEQYF
14,NA,TRBD1,TRBV9,TRBJ1-3,TGTGCCAGCAGCATACACGGACAGGGAGACACCATATATTTT,CASSIHGQGDTIYF
15,NA,NA,TRBV11-2,TRBJ2-7,TGTGCCAGCAGCTTAGATCCAGGGTTCAGCTACGAGCAGTACTTC,CASSLDPGFSYEQYF
17,NA,TRBD2,TRBV7-9,TRBJ2-7,TGTGCCAGCAGCCAAAGGACTAGCGGGACACGCTCCTACGAGCAGTACTTC,CASSQRTSGTRSYEQYF
15,NA,NA,TRBV28,TRBJ2-7,TGTGCCAGCAGTTTATGGTGCGGAAGCTCCTACGAGCAGTACTTC,CASSLWCGSSYEQYF
13,NA,TRBD2,TRBV7-2,TRBJ2-7,TGTGCCAGCAGCCTCCAAAGCGGGAGCGAGCAGTACTTC,CASSLQSGSEQYF
15,NA,NA,TRBV2,TRBJ2-1,TGTGCCAGCAGTGAAGGGGGGACCCTTAGCAATGAGCAGTTCTTC,CASSEGGTLSNEQFF
14,NA,NA,TRBV5-1,TRBJ2-3,TGCGCCAGCAGCTTGGTCCCGGAATCAGATACGCAGTATTTT,CASSLVPESDTQYF
15,NA,NA,TRBV9,TRBJ1-4,TGTGCCAGCAGCCAGGAGGGTGCAACTAATGAAAAACTGTTTTTT,CASSQEGATNEKLFF
16,NA,TRBD2,TRBV30,TRBJ2-1,TGTGCCTGGAGGGGACTAGCGGGAGCTTTTTTTGTTGAGCAGTTCTTC,CAWRGLAGAFFVEQFF
14,NA,TRBD2,TRBV5-8,TRBJ2-2,TGTGCCAGCAGCCCGGGACTAAACACCGGGGAGCTGTTTTTT,CASSPGLNTGELFF
14,NA,NA,TRBV15,TRBJ2-7,TGTGCCACCAGCAGCAGCAACAGGCTCTACGAGCAGTACTTC,CATSSSNRLYEQYF
16,NA,NA,TRBV10-3,TRBJ2-7,TGTGCCATCAGTGTAGGGGGGGCTCAAGGATCCTACGAGCAGTACTTC,CAISVGGAQGSYEQYF
13,NA,NA,TRBV10-3,TRBJ2-3,TGTGCCATCAGTCGGGGCCCCACAGATACGCAGTATTTT,CAISRGPTDTQYF
15,NA,NA,TRBV7-9,TRBJ1-3,TGTGCCAGCAGCTCGGACCTGAGCTCTGGAAACACCATATATTTT,CASSSDLSSGNTIYF
14,NA,NA,TRBV10-3,TRBJ1-2,TGTGCCATCAGTGAGAGTACAGGGATGGATGGCTACACCTTC,CAISESTGMDGYTF
16,NA,TRBD1,TRBV19,TRBJ2-5,TGTGCCAGTAGTATCGGCGGCAGGGGGATAGGAGAGACCCAGTACTTC,CASSIGGRGIGETQYF
11,NA,NA,TRBV30,TRBJ2-7,TGTGCCTGGAGTGTGAGGTGGGAGCAGTACTTC,CAWSVRWEQYF
13,NA,TRBD1,TRBV29-1,TRBJ2-3,TGCAGCGTTTCGACAGGGGGCGCAGATACGCAGTATTTT,CSVSTGGADTQYF
16,NA,NA,TRBV11-1,TRBJ2-5,TGTGCCAGCAGCCATGGACAGCCCGGTGGGAAAGAGACCCAGTACTTC,CASSHGQPGGKETQYF
13,NA,NA,TRBV28,TRBJ2-1,TGTGCCAGCAGTCTAAGCTCCTACAATGAGCAGTTCTTC,CASSLSSYNEQFF
13,once,NA,TRBV5-6,TRBJ2-7,TGTGCCAGCAGCTTGGCCCCCAACTACGAGCAGTACTTC,CASSLAPNYEQYF